This T cell receptor (beta chain) was captured in a study of blood T cell repertoires in COVID-19. The overall study: Sources were T cells, B-cell-depleted T cells, or PBMCs; the material itself was cDNA or gDNA.

The assay was immunoSEQ multiplex PCR, and TCRdb's table has in-frame clones only and misses some. The repertoire holds hundreds of thousands of clones, with about 91% as singletons. The germline V and J ends were trimmed by 5 bases and 0 bases, with 9 bases remaining between them. In germline, CDR1 is PRHDT, CDR2 FYEKMQ (reference sequence). This CDR3 is built from 14 residues. The specimen sequenced was PBMCs or T cells enriched from blood (not recorded which). The receptor comes from a woman between 35 and 50 years old with acute COVID-19. The gene calls are TRBV13 and TRBJ2-3; D not resolved. The CDR3 region has the DNA TGTGCCAGCAGCCCAGTTTCTAGCACAGATACGCAGTATTTT. This sequence encodes CASSPVSSTDTQYF.